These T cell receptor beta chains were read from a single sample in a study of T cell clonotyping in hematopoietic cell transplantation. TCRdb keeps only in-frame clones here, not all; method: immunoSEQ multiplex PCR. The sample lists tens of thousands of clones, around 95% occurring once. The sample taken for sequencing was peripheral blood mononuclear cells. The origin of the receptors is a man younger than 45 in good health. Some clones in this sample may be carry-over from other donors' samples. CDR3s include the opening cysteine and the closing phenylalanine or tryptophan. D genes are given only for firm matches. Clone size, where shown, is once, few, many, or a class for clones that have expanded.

TGTGCCAGCAGCTTGTCGGGATTTGGGGGGTACACTGAAGCTTTCTTT,CASSLSGFGGYTEAFF,TRBV5-6,.,TRBJ1-1,.
TGTGCCAGCAGCGTTCGGGACAGGGGGAACTATGGCTACACCTTC,CASSVRDRGNYGYTF,TRBV7-9,.,TRBJ1-2,TRBD1
TGTGCCAGCAGATTACAGGGGGTTAATGAAAAACTGTTTTTT,CASRLQGVNEKLFF,TRBV6-1,.,TRBJ1-4,TRBD1
TGTGCCAGCAGCCCAGACAGGGGGGCGACTTTTGAAAAACTGTTTTTT,CASSPDRGATFEKLFF,TRBV14,.,TRBJ1-4,TRBD1
TGTGCCAGCAGCTTAGGATTTCGGGGACGAGATACGCAGTATTTT,CASSLGFRGRDTQYF,TRBV7-2,.,TRBJ2-3,.
TGCGCCAGCAGGTCGCAGGGGGGTTTAGATACGCAGTATTTT,CASRSQGGLDTQYF,TRBV5-1,.,TRBJ2-3,.
TGTGCCAGCAGCTTCCCGGGACTAGCGGGAGGGCCCAATGAGCAGTTCTTC,CASSFPGLAGGPNEQFF,TRBV11-2,.,TRBJ2-1,TRBD2
TGTGCCAGCAGCGTGGACAGCAACTATGGCTACACCTTC,CASSVDSNYGYTF,TRBV6-5,.,TRBJ1-2,.
TGCGCCAGCAGTTCTGGTGTCTATGGCTACACCTTC,CASSSGVYGYTF,TRBV5-1,.,TRBJ1-2,.
TGTGCCAGCAGTCTCCGGGAGGCGGGTAACTATGGCTACACCTTC,CASSLREAGNYGYTF,TRBV9,.,TRBJ1-2,.
TGTGCCAGCAGGGGGACAGCCTTGAACACTGAAGCTTTCTTT,CASRGTALNTEAFF,TRBV6-1,few,TRBJ1-1,TRBD1
TGTGCCAGCAGTTCCCAAGGGGACAGGGACCAGCCCCAGCATTTT,CASSSQGDRDQPQHF,TRBV28,.,TRBJ1-5,TRBD1
TGTGCCAGCAGTTATAAAGCGGGATTTAATGAAAAACTGTTTTTT,CASSYKAGFNEKLFF,TRBV27,.,TRBJ1-4,.
TGTGCCAGCAGCTTAACGGCTAGCGGTACCTACAATGAGCAGTTCTTC,CASSLTASGTYNEQFF,TRBV7-3,.,TRBJ2-1,TRBD2
TGTGCCAGCGGCCCCGGGGGTCTAGGATTCTCCGAGCAGTACTTC,CASGPGGLGFSEQYF,TRBV5-6,.,TRBJ2-7,.
TGTGCCAGCAGCCCCGGACAGGCCTCGGTCTACGAGCAGTACTTC,CASSPGQASVYEQYF,TRBV7-9,once,TRBJ2-7,TRBD1
TGTGCCAGCAGCTTAGAGGGACAGGGGGGCTTGGAGCAGTACTTC,CASSLEGQGGLEQYF,TRBV13,.,TRBJ2-7,TRBD1
TGCGCCAGCAGCTTGGCCCGGACAGGTACAACGAGGGATACGCAGTATTTT,CASSLARTGTTRDTQYF,TRBV5-1,.,TRBJ2-3,TRBD1
TGTGCCAGCAGCGACGACCCACAAAACATTCAGTACTTC,CASSDDPQNIQYF,TRBV11-2,.,TRBJ2-4,.
TGTGCCAGCAGCCCAGTTCCAGGGGGCGCGTATGGCTACACCTTC,CASSPVPGGAYGYTF,TRBV28,.,TRBJ1-2,TRBD1
TGTGCCAGCAGCGGAGCAGGGATTTATGGCTACACCTTC,CASSGAGIYGYTF,TRBV9,.,TRBJ1-2,.
TGTGCCAGCAGTCCATCCGGGACAGGGACCTATGGCTACACCTTC,CASSPSGTGTYGYTF,TRBV7-9,.,TRBJ1-2,TRBD1
TGTGCCTGGAGTACCGGGACAACTGGGTCCCAGTACTTC,CAWSTGTTGSQYF,TRBV30,.,TRBJ2-5,.
TGCGCCAGCAGCCAAGATATGGGCGGGAGGGGTTACGAGCAGTACTTC,CASSQDMGGRGYEQYF,TRBV4-3,.,TRBJ2-7,TRBD2
TGCGCCAGCAGCCAAGACACGGAAGAGACCCAGTACTTC,CASSQDTEETQYF,TRBV4-1,.,TRBJ2-5,.
TGTGCCACCACTGAGGGGACAGACGCTCTGACCTACGAGCAGTACTTC,CATTEGTDALTYEQYF,TRBV6-1,.,TRBJ2-7,TRBD1
TGCGCCAGCAGCTTGGGTTCTGGTGGGGCTCCAGATACGCAGTATTTT,CASSLGSGGAPDTQYF,TRBV5-1,once,TRBJ2-3,.
TGTGCCAGCAGCTTGTCTGGGGGAGGCAATCAGCCCCAGCATTTT,CASSLSGGGNQPQHF,TRBV11-1,.,TRBJ1-5,.
TGCGCCAGCAGCCAGGACCCTGGGGCCAACGTCCTGACTTTC,CASSQDPGANVLTF,TRBV5-1,.,TRBJ2-6,.
TGTGCCAGCAGCCAAGTTCTGGGGTCCGACGAGCAGTACTTC,CASSQVLGSDEQYF,TRBV4-2,.,TRBJ2-7,.
TGTGCCAGCAGTGGAGACAGCTACACTGAAGCTTTCTTT,CASSGDSYTEAFF,TRBV27,.,TRBJ1-1,.
TGTGCCAGCAGCGTCCTTGGACTAGGGGGAGATACGCAGTATTTT,CASSVLGLGGDTQYF,TRBV9,.,TRBJ2-3,.
TGTGCCAGCAGCCCCCCTGTCACAGATACGCAGTATTTT,CASSPPVTDTQYF,TRBV7-9,.,TRBJ2-3,.
TGTGCCAGTAGTAATCCCAGCAGAGAGACCCAGTACTTC,CASSNPSRETQYF,TRBV19,.,TRBJ2-5,.
TGTGCTAGCAGCTTGCAGGGGGCGGGAGAGACCCAGTACTTC,CASSLQGAGETQYF,TRBV7-7,.,TRBJ2-5,TRBD1
TGCGCCAGCAGCCCCAACGAGGGCGGGGAGCTGTTTTTT,CASSPNEGGELFF,TRBV5-1,.,TRBJ2-2,.
TGTGCCAGCACAGAGACCGACAGTAATGAAAAACTGTTTTTT,CASTETDSNEKLFF,TRBV11-2,.,TRBJ1-4,.